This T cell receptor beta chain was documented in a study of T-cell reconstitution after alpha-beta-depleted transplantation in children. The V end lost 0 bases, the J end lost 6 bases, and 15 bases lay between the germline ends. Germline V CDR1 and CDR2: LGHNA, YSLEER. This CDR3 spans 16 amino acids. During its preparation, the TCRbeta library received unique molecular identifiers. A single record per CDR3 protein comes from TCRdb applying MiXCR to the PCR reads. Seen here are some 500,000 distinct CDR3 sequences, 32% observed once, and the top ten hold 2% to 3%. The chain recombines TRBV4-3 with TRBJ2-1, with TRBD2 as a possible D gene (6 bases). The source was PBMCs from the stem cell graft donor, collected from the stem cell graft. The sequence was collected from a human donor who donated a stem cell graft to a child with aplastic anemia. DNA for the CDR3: TGCGCCAGCAGCCAAGATCCTACGCAGGGACTCAATGAGCAGTTCTTC. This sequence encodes CASSQDPTQGLNEQFF.